This T cell receptor beta chain was identified in a study of blood T cells in healthy people across ages. Overall study context: Template switching picked up about one barcoded beta molecule for each two T cells.

CDR3 length equals 15 residues. CDR1 MNHEY and CDR2 SVGAGI come from the germline V gene. V dropped 6 bases and J dropped 1 base, with 14 bases sitting between them. The extraction recovered at least 5.5 micrograms of total RNA per sample. The authors ran a second PCR of roughly 6 to 12 cycles using a sample-barcoded 5' primer and a J-beta primer mix. Through a template-switch adaptor with 12 random nucleotides, each cDNA molecule received a tag. From the 5' RACE reads, TCRdb called clonotypes with MiXCR, one entry per CDR3 protein. The sample yields about 1.7 million distinct CDR3 sequences, 28% seen once.

V and J are TRBV6-5 and TRBJ2-3, with D possibly TRBD2 on 5 matching bases. The sequencing sample was made of blood. This TCR came from a woman in her thirties in good health. The CDR3 DNA reads as TGTGCCAGCAGCACCGGGGTCTCTGGCACAGATACGCAGTATTTT. This sequence encodes CASSTGVSGTDTQYF.